The 9 T cell receptor beta chains presented below share a single source sample, sequenced in a study of cytomegalovirus exposure and HLA in healthy donors (dated by TCRdb to the late 2010s). The receptor library was made with the immunoSEQ multiplex PCR assay. The immuneACCESS repertoire file appears here via TCRdb, limited to in-frame rearrangements. These files lack a portion of the clones; in checked studies, under half of the deficit traces to unresolved V genes, and the cause of the others is not known. For this sample the table gives approximately 90,000 clones, of which 95% to 97% were detected only once. The ten largest make up 0.78% of the sample. The sequenced sample consisted of PBMCs. The receptors shown here come from a man between 18 and 35 years old in good health and CMV-seronegative.

The rearrangement links TRBV5-1 to TRBJ2-7; 7 nucleotides align to TRBD2. Losses at the gene ends were 7 bases for V and 6 bases for J; bases not matched to a gene: 13. Per the germline V gene, CDR1 is SGHRS and CDR2 is YFSETQ. The CDR3 is 14 residues long. DNA for the CDR3: TGCGCCAGCGGTTGGTCAGCAGGCGGGGGCGAGCAGTACTTC. Residues: CASGWSAGGGEQYF.

This sequence joins TRBV27 and TRBJ2-7; 8 bases line up with TRBD1. Germline CDR1 MNHEY, CDR2 SMNVEV (reference sequence). J lost 2 bases, V lost 0 bases, and 0 bases had no gene match. CDR3 length equals 14 residues. CDR3 amino acids: CASSLSGQAYEQYV. In nucleotides, the CDR3 is TGTGCCAGCAGTTTATCGGGACAGGCCTACGAGCAGTACGTC.

The chain links TRBV5-1 to TRBJ2-3; D ambiguous. Trimming shortened V by 0 bases and J by 0 bases, and 5 bases separated the two germline ends. The length of the CDR3 is 14 residues. Germline CDR1 reads SGHRS; CDR2 reads YFSETQ. CDR3 DNA sequence: TGCGCCAGCAGCTTGGTAGAAAGCACAGATACGCAGTATTTT. Amino acid sequence: CASSLVESTDTQYF.

This chain connects TRBV6-5 to TRBJ2-7, with 9 bases that match TRBD1. Germline lookup yields CDR1 MNHEY and CDR2 SVGAGI. Trimming took 2 bases from V and 4 from J; bases not matched to a gene: 9. This CDR3 has 16 residues. CDR3 amino acids: CASSYTPGTGLYEQYF. The CDR3 DNA sequence: TGTGCCAGCAGTTACACCCCCGGGACAGGGTTATACGAGCAGTACTTC.

This rearrangement joins TRBV5-1 to TRBJ2-3, with 9 bases lining up with TRBD1. The junction had 6 bases not matched to a gene; V was cut back by 4 bases and J by 0 bases. The CDR3 is 16 amino acids. CDR1 is SGHRS and CDR2 is YFSETQ in the germline V gene. CDR3 coding DNA: TGCGCCAGCAGCCTAGGGACAGGGCTTAGCACAGATACGCAGTATTTT. As protein: CASSLGTGLSTDTQYF.

The rearrangement joins TRBV19 to TRBJ2-2, with 9 bases fitting TRBD1. This CDR3 spans 14 amino acids. Germline V gene data show CDR1 as LNHDA and CDR2 as SQIVND (reference sequence). With 6 bases clipped from V and 5 bases from J, the junction kept 4 bases outside the gene matches. The CDR3 nucleotides are TGTGCCAGTAGAGGGGACAGGGCGACCGGGGAGCTGTTTTTT. Translating gives CASRGDRATGELFF.

V and J are TRBV10-3 and TRBJ1-1, with unresolved D. V was pared by 3 bases and J by 6 bases, with 11 bases between. The length of the CDR3 is 13 residues. CDR1 and CDR2 from the germline V gene are ENHRY and SYGVKD. CDR3 nucleotides: TGTGCCATCAGTGACGGGGTGAGGGCTGAAGCTTTCTTT. Protein: CAISDGVRAEAFF.

This chain uses TRBV2 with TRBJ2-7, with 9 bases fitting TRBD2. The CDR3 contains 15 residues. In germline, CDR1 is SNHLY, CDR2 FYNNEI. Trimming took 1 base from V and 2 from J; bases not matched to a gene: 3. The CDR3 nucleotides are TGTGCCAGCAGTGAAGGGCTAGCGGGGACCTACGAGCAGTACTTC. Residues: CASSEGLAGTYEQYF.

The V call is TRBV28, the J call TRBJ2-7; the D is unclear. V was shortened by 3 bases and J by 6 bases, with 9 bases between the two germline ends. The V gene's germline CDR1 is MDHEN and CDR2 SYDVKM. There are 12 residues in the CDR3. The CDR3 DNA reads as TGTGCCAGCAGTTTGAGGATAGGCGAGCAGTACTTC. Protein: CASSLRIGEQYF. Full variable domain (outside the CDR3, taken from reference TRBV28 and TRBJ2-7): DVKVTQSSRYLVKRTGEKVFLECVQDMDHENMFWYRQDPGLGLRLIYFSYDVKMKEKGDIPEGYSVSREKKERFSLILESASTNQTSMYLCASSLRIGEQYFGPGTRLTVT.